Given below is one T cell receptor (beta chain) in context. The data belong to a study of blood T cell repertoires in COVID-19. This CDR3 has 12 amino acids. The germline V and J ends were trimmed by 5 bases and 6 bases, with 11 bases remaining between them. The V gene's germline CDR1 is PRHDT and CDR2 FYEKMQ (reference sequence). Sequencing used immunoSEQ multiplex PCR; TCRdb keeps in-frame clones, though not all of them. The table includes about 61,000 clones, more than 70% detected once. The source is a woman aged 45-65 years with active or convalescent COVID-19. The chain joins TRBV13 to TRBJ2-7; D possibly corresponds to TRBD1 (5 bases). Sequences were obtained from peripheral blood. CDR3 bases: TGTGCCAGCAGCCCCCAGGGTAGCGAGCAGTACTTC. Translating it yields CASSPQGSEQYF.